A selection of T cell receptor beta chains follows, all from one sample in a study of blood T cell repertoires in COVID-19. Assay used: immunoSEQ multiplex PCR; TCRdb lists only in-frame clones, some missing. This table has around 120,000 clones, under 85% appearing once. Source material: peripheral blood. These receptors were collected from a middle-aged man with active or convalescent COVID-19. CDR3s include the opening cysteine and the closing phenylalanine or tryptophan. D genes are given only for firm matches. Expanded clones get a size class; other rows say once, few or many, or leave the size out.

clone size,D gene,J gene,V gene,CDR3 protein,CDR3 DNA
NA,TRBD2,TRBJ2-3,TRBV6-4,CASTQEAGGGTDTQYF,TGTGCCAGCACCCAGGAAGCGGGGGGTGGCACAGATACGCAGTATTTT
NA,TRBD2,TRBJ2-1,TRBV15,CATSRAPERGGYNEQFF,TGTGCCACCAGCAGAGCCCCGGAGCGGGGGGGTTACAATGAGCAGTTCTTC
NA,TRBD2,TRBJ2-3,TRBV6-2/TRBV6-3,CASSSERLRGSTDTQYF,TGTGCCAGCAGTTCCGAGAGATTGCGGGGGAGCACAGATACGCAGTATTTT
once,NA,TRBJ1-4,TRBV7-9,CASSLTQVVNEKLFF,TGTGCCAGCAGCTTAACCCAGGTGGTTAATGAAAAACTGTTTTTT
NA,TRBD1,TRBJ1-6,TRBV6-5,CASRDRATYNSPLHF,TGTGCCAGCAGGGACAGGGCAACCTATAATTCACCCCTCCACTTT
few,TRBD2,TRBJ2-1,TRBV5-1,CASTTLSGGRYNEQFF,TGCGCCAGCACCACCCTGAGCGGGGGCCGCTACAATGAGCAGTTCTTC
NA,NA,TRBJ2-2,TRBV6-5,CASSYAPGDTGELFF,TGTGCCAGCAGTTACGCCCCGGGAGACACCGGGGAGCTGTTTTTT
NA,TRBD1,TRBJ2-7,TRBV7-2,CASSSGTVSYEQYF,TGTGCCAGCAGCTCCGGGACAGTCTCCTACGAGCAGTACTTC
few,NA,TRBJ1-3,TRBV23-1,CASTHRAGKGWSSGNTIYF,TGCGCCAGCACCCACCGGGCAGGGAAGGGTTGGAGCTCTGGAAACACCATATATTTT
NA,NA,TRBJ1-2,TRBV20-1,CSARESYGYTF,TGCAGTGCCAGAGAGAGCTATGGCTACACCTTC
NA,NA,TRBJ1-6,TRBV25-1,CASSALGQIHSPLHF,TGTGCCAGCAGTGCACTCGGACAGATACATTCACCCCTCCACTTT
NA,NA,TRBJ1-1,TRBV6-5,CASKPSGTEAFF,TGTGCCAGCAAACCCTCGGGGACTGAAGCTTTCTTT
NA,NA,TRBJ2-7,TRBV6-5,CASSYSRGPYEQYF,TGTGCCAGCAGTTACTCGCGGGGGCCCTACGAGCAGTACTTC
NA,NA,TRBJ1-6,TRBV3-1/TRBV3-2,CASSQGANSPLHF,TGTGCCAGCAGCCAAGGGGCTAATTCACCCCTCCACTTT
NA,NA,TRBJ2-3,TRBV9,CASSYTTGSIGGSTQYF,TGTGCCAGCAGCTATACAACTGGCTCTATTGGGGGGAGTACGCAGTATTTT
NA,NA,TRBJ2-2,TRBV12-3/TRBV12-4,CASSRVQGELFF,TGTGCCAGCAGTAGAGTCCAAGGGGAGCTGTTTTTT
NA,NA,TRBJ1-3,TRBV18,CASSPIQESGNTIYF,TGTGCCAGCTCACCAATACAGGAATCAGGAAACACCATATATTTT
NA,NA,TRBJ2-4,TRBV2,CASSEGLAPAIAKNIQYF,TGTGCCAGCAGTGAAGGGCTAGCGCCCGCAATAGCCAAAAACATTCAGTACTTC
NA,NA,TRBJ1-4,TRBV6-1,CASSERTRQTTNEKLFF,TGTGCCAGCAGTGAACGGACAAGACAGACAACTAATGAAAAACTGTTTTTT
NA,NA,TRBJ2-7,TRBV5-1,CASSLEGFRYEQYF,TGCGCCAGCAGCCTGGAGGGGTTTCGGTACGAGCAGTACTTC
NA,TRBD2,TRBJ2-3,TRBV28,CASRGGYGTDTQYF,TGTGCCTCCCGGGGGGGGTATGGCACAGATACGCAGTATTTT
NA,NA,TRBJ2-7,TRBV18,CASSPYRDYEQYF,TGTGCCAGCTCACCATACAGGGACTACGAGCAGTACTTC
NA,NA,TRBJ1-1,TRBV5-5,CASSLQADTEAFF,TGTGCCAGCAGCTTGCAGGCCGACACTGAAGCTTTCTTT